Sequencing of this T cell receptor beta chain was carried out in a study of human T cells and chemical hapten exposure. Study information: Among samples, TCR yields varied mainly because of small differences in pooled library volume. Study-level findings and limits: TCRs at a frequency above 1 in 1000 stayed unchanged with DPC sensitization.

Unfractionated whole blood was the source from which total RNA was extracted. This clonotype was counted between two and nine times. The antigen is not known. Library preparation tagged each individual cDNA molecule with a unique molecular identifier. MiXCR was run by TCRdb on the 5' RACE reads, yielding one entry per CDR3 protein. The sample consists of roughly 110,000 distinct CDR3 sequences, 15% to 20% of them appearing once. The receptor's source is a human donor in good health.

The CDR3 reads CASSSGTSGFHNEQFF. CDR3 nucleotide sequence: TGTGCCAGCAGCTCGGGGACTAGCGGGTTTCACAATGAGCAGTTCTTC. The genes are TRBV5-4 and TRBJ2-1; 12 nucleotides align to TRBD2. Germline V lookup: CDR1 SGHNT, CDR2 YYREEE (reference sequence). The junction had 6 bases not matched to a gene; V was cut back by 3 bases and J by 5 bases. There are 16 residues in the CDR3.